Presented here are 23 T cell receptor beta chains from one specimen sequenced in a study of T-cell reconstitution after alpha-beta-depleted transplantation in children. The TCRbeta library incorporated unique molecular identifiers. TCRdb ran MiXCR on the PCR reads and lists one entry per CDR3 protein. The table lists fewer than 1 million distinct CDR3 sequences, about 16% of them singletons, with approximately 5% in the top ten. The sequenced sample was PBMCs, mostly from graft donor cells, obtained 360 days after TCRalphabeta/CD19-depleted stem cell transplant. The receptor set was obtained from a male patient younger than 18 who had a stem cell transplant for acute lymphoblastic leukemia, so the T cells may come from the graft donor.

This clonotype was counted many times. The chain carries TRBV3-1 and TRBJ2-3; D ambiguous. Germline CDR1 is LGHDT and CDR2 is YNNKEL (reference sequence). Trimming shortened V by 5 bases and J by 2 bases, and 20 bases separated the two germline ends. The CDR3 is made up of 17 amino acids. The DNA of the CDR3 is TGTGCCAGCAGCGGCCCGTCGATTCTCGATGCCACAGATACGCAGTATTTT. Translated: CASSGPSILDATDTQYF.

This clonotype was counted a few times. The chain couples TRBV5-6 to TRBJ2-1; D unclear. This CDR3 is 14 amino acids long. The V end was cut by 4 bases, the J end by 0 bases, with 8 bases between. Germline CDR1 SGHDT, CDR2 YYEEEE. The CDR3 sequence: CASSKAASYNEQFF. As DNA, the CDR3 is TGTGCCAGCAGCAAGGCGGCCTCCTACAATGAGCAGTTCTTC.

This clonotype has at least ten counts. This rearrangement joins TRBV12-3 or TRBV12-4 to TRBJ1-1; 7 bases line up with TRBD1. The V and J ends lost 5 bases and 4 bases, in that order; junction bases with no gene match: 1. The CDR3 spans 12 residues. The CDR3 is CASSDRATEAFF. The CDR3 DNA reads TGTGCCAGCAGTGACAGGGCCACTGAAGCTTTCTTT.

This chain links TRBV18 with TRBJ2-7; D is unresolved. Germline values: CDR1 KGHSH, CDR2 LQKENI. The CDR3 loop spans 17 amino acids. Trimming took off 5 bases at V and 2 bases at J, with 22 bases between the two ends. The CDR3 DNA reads TGTGCCAGCTCATCGACCGAAGTGACCCCCACCCCCTACGAGCAGTACTTC. Translated: CASSSTEVTPTPYEQYF.

The chain joins TRBV29-1 to TRBJ2-6; D is unclear. CDR1 SQVTM and CDR2 ANQGSEA come from the germline V gene. The CDR3 length is 18 residues. V was trimmed by 0 bases and J by 1 base, leaving 16 bases between them. CDR3 residues: CSVEEVGPKTSGANVLTF. The CDR3 DNA sequence: TGCAGCGTTGAAGAGGTCGGCCCGAAAACTTCTGGGGCCAACGTCCTGACTTTC.

There are many counts of this clonotype. The chain recombines TRBV25-1 with TRBJ2-5, with 9 positions matching TRBD2. With 1 base clipped from V and 5 bases from J, the junction kept 11 bases outside the gene matches. The germline V gene has CDR1 MGHDK and CDR2 SYGVNS. The CDR3 consists of 17 residues. The DNA of the CDR3 is TGTGCCAGCAGTGAATTTCCTAGCGGGATAAAAACGGAGACCCAGTACTTC. It specifies CASSEFPSGIKTETQYF.

This rearrangement joins TRBV7-2 to TRBJ2-1, with TRBD2 matching 7 bases. Germline CDR1 is SGHTA and CDR2 is FQGNSA. The CDR3 runs 15 residues. V lost 3 bases and J lost 6; bases outside the gene matches: 8. Here the CDR3 DNA reads TGTGCCAGCAGCTTTTTCAGCGGGGAACTCAATGAGCAGTTCTTC. It specifies CASSFFSGELNEQFF.

This chain links TRBV12-3 or TRBV12-4 with TRBJ2-7; TRBD2 matches at 12 bases. V lost 5 bases and J lost 6; bases outside the gene matches: 8. This CDR3 spans 15 amino acids. The chain's CDR3 is CASSLRTSGTIEQYF. The CDR3 region has the DNA TGTGCCAGCAGTCTTCGGACTAGCGGGACAATCGAGCAGTACTTC.

This sequence joins TRBV2 and TRBJ2-1; D not certain. CDR3 length equals 14 residues. Germline CDR1 SNHLY, CDR2 FYNNEI. V lost 10 bases to trimming and J lost 2 bases, with 15 bases between them. The CDR3 DNA reads as TGTGCCACCAGCTGGCTGCCGGCCTACAATGAGCAGTTCTTC. As protein: CATSWLPAYNEQFF.

The gene calls are TRBV7-8 and TRBJ2-3; unclear D gene. Trimming took 7 bases from V and 0 from J, leaving 17 bases between them. The CDR3 runs 16 residues. Germline CDR1 and CDR2: SGHVS and FQNEAQ. The CDR3, as DNA: TGTGCCAGCATCATCAGTCAGCGTTGGAGCACAGATACGCAGTATTTT. Translating gives CASIISQRWSTDTQYF. The variable domain in full, with the rest retrieved from reference TRBV7-8 and TRBJ2-3, is GAGVSQSPRYKVAKRGQDVALRCDPISGHVSLFWYQQALGQGPEFLTYFQNEAQLDKSGLPSDRFFAERPEGSVSTLKIQRTQQEDSAVYLCASIISQRWSTDTQYFGPGTRLTVL.

The chain recombines TRBV5-5 with TRBJ2-3; 9 positions agree with TRBD2. This CDR3 comprises 16 residues. Germline CDR1 and CDR2: SGHKS and YYEKEE (reference sequence). Losses at the gene ends were 4 bases for V and 1 base for J; bases not matched to a gene: 7. DNA of the CDR3: TGTGCCAGCAGCCCCCCCTGGACTAGCGGCACAGATACGCAGTATTTT. Its protein product is CASSPPWTSGTDTQYF.

The chain joins TRBV5-5 to TRBJ2-7; D is undetermined. The V gene lost 0 bases and the J gene lost 0 bases, with 10 bases spanning the gap. CDR1 and CDR2 from the germline V gene are SGHKS and YYEKEE (reference sequence). CDR3 length equals 15 residues. The CDR3 nucleotides are TGTGCCAGCAGCTTGGGACGGATGAGCTCCTACGAGCAGTACTTC. It codes for CASSLGRMSSYEQYF.

The sample holds a few counts of this clonotype. This rearrangement joins TRBV7-3 to TRBJ1-1; D is unresolved. The CDR3 runs to 13 residues. Germline values: CDR1 SGHTA, CDR2 FQGTGA. Trimming pared 5 bases from V and 0 bases from J, leaving 7 bases between. DNA for the CDR3: TGTGCCAGCAGCGCCGCCATGAACACTGAAGCTTTCTTT. The encoded protein is CASSAAMNTEAFF.

This clonotype was seen repeatedly, ten times or more. CDR3: CASSLNGLGTDTQYF. CDR3 nucleotides: TGCGCCAGCAGCTTGAACGGTTTGGGCACAGATACGCAGTATTTT. The gene calls are TRBV5-1 and TRBJ2-3; no reliable D call. In germline, CDR1 is SGHRS, CDR2 YFSETQ. The CDR3 is 15 residues long. Deletions cut 1 base from V and 1 base from J, with 10 bases between.

This clonotype was counted between two and nine times. The chain combines TRBV20-1 with TRBJ2-2; 8 positions match TRBD2. The CDR3 consists of 17 residues. Per germline, CDR1 DFQATT and CDR2 SNEGSKA (reference sequence). Trimming removed 0 bases from V and 4 bases from J; junction bases left unmatched: 10. This CDR3 reads CSARDRGSGVSTGELFF. The CDR3 bases are TGCAGTGCTAGAGATCGAGGTAGCGGGGTGAGCACCGGGGAGCTGTTTTTT.

This clonotype appeared a few times. This chain joins TRBV5-1 and TRBJ2-1; a possible D gene is TRBD2 (5 bases). V lost 0 bases to trimming and J lost 8 bases, with 15 bases between them. This CDR3 contains 15 residues. Germline CDR1 reads SGHRS; CDR2 reads YFSETQ. As DNA, the CDR3 is TGCGCCAGCAGCTTGGGAGGGCTAGCCCGCGATGAGCAGTTCTTC. This translates into CASSLGGLARDEQFF.

This clonotype was seen many times. The V call is TRBV14, the J call TRBJ2-2, with TRBD1 identical over 7 bases. V lost 1 base to trimming and J lost 4 bases; unmatched junction nucleotides: 0. Germline CDR1 is SGHDN and CDR2 is FVKESK. This CDR3 region has 14 residues. CDR3 amino acids: CASSQGTGTGELFF. The CDR3, as DNA: TGTGCCAGCAGCCAAGGGACAGGCACCGGGGAGCTGTTTTTT.

The gene calls are TRBV9 and TRBJ2-1, with 12 bases matching TRBD2. Germline V gene sequence: CDR1 SGDLS, CDR2 YYNGEE. The CDR3 covers 16 residues. Trimming cost V 4 bases and J 10 bases; bases outside gene matches: 12. DNA of the CDR3: TGTGCCAGCAGCACCCGGACTAGCGGGACCTTCGGGGAGCAGTTCTTC. Translating gives CASSTRTSGTFGEQFF.

This chain uses TRBV6-1 with TRBJ2-3; no firm D call. The germline V and J ends were trimmed by 7 bases and 10 bases, with 18 bases remaining between them. This CDR3 contains 13 residues. Germline values: CDR1 MNHNS, CDR2 SASEGT. Written as DNA, the CDR3 is TGTGCCAGCACCCTCTCCCAGTCCGGCTCGCAGTATTTT. The encoded protein is CASTLSQSGSQYF.

The rearrangement uses TRBV3-1 and TRBJ2-5, with 10 bases identical to TRBD2. Trimming took 0 bases from V and 5 from J; bases not matched to a gene: 15. The CDR3 has 19 residues. CDR1 is LGHDT and CDR2 is YNNKEL in the germline V gene (reference sequence). The CDR3, as DNA: TGTGCCAGCAGCCAAGATTTTCTCGGACTAGCGGTCCCTGGGGAGACCCAGTACTTC. Its translation: CASSQDFLGLAVPGETQYF.

As for this clonotype: Compared with germline, one end of the junction differs, possibly owing to a read error. The rearrangement uses TRBV3-1 and TRBJ1-2; tentative D call: TRBD1 (5 bases). CDR1 LGHDT and CDR2 YNNKEL come from the germline V gene (reference sequence). CDR3 length: 15 amino acids. Here the CDR3 reads CACSQVKGANRGYTF. The CDR3, as DNA: TGTGCCTGCAGCCAAGTCAAAGGGGCCAACAGAGGCTACACCTTC.

This clonotype was seen only a few times. The chain has TRBV4-1 and TRBJ2-1, with TRBD2 matching over 9 bases. Unmatched junction bases numbered 7, after V lost 0 bases and J lost 4 bases. Germline CDR1 and CDR2: MGHRA and YSYEKL. The CDR3 runs to 17 residues. This CDR3 reads CASSQDWREGPYNEQFF. The CDR3 DNA sequence: TGCGCCAGCAGCCAAGATTGGCGGGAGGGCCCATACAATGAGCAGTTCTTC.

V and J are TRBV15 and TRBJ1-1; the match to TRBD1 covers 9 bases. V lost 3 bases and J lost 10; bases outside the gene matches: 9. Per germline, CDR1 LNHNV and CDR2 YYDKDF (reference sequence). This CDR3 comprises 14 residues. CDR3 in amino acids: CATSSDRGGIRAFF. As DNA, the CDR3 is TGTGCCACCAGCAGTGACAGGGGGGGGATCCGAGCTTTCTTT.